This T cell receptor beta chain appears in the sequencing data of a study of shared T cell receptors in the human thymus. Some clones are missing from TCRdb's copy, which holds only in-frame ones; the method was immunoSEQ multiplex PCR. The table lists approximately 760,000 clones, roughly 85% of them singletons, with under 0.012% in the top ten. In addition, the sample was reused for a study of human thymus T cells. This second study notes: From resections taken during corrective heart surgery, the thymus tissue was obtained. Thymic and blood repertoires appeared to display a bias in their usage of V and J genes. Related studies noted strongly shared thymic repertoires across unrelated people.

The source material was thymocytes. The source of this sequence is a girl under three years old with a congenital heart defect.

The CDR3 sequence is CASSEAGRAGELFF. For the CDR3, the DNA is TGTGCCAGCAGTGAAGCGGGCAGGGCCGGGGAGCTGTTTTTT. This chain connects TRBV2 to TRBJ2-2; tentatively, D is TRBD1 (5 bases). This CDR3 is built from 14 residues. Germline-derived CDR1 and CDR2 are SNHLY and FYNNEI. The V gene lost 0 bases and the J gene lost 6 bases, with 8 bases spanning the gap.